This is a list of T cell receptor beta chains from one sample in a study of OX40 agonist ivuxolimab in advanced cancers. Sequencing used immunoSEQ multiplex PCR; TCRdb keeps in-frame clones, though not all of them. Of tens of thousands of clones listed, approximately 86% are singletons. This specimen was CD4+ or CD8+ T cells sorted from blood, taken in a trial of the OX40 agonist ivuxolimab. These TCRs come from an adult with an advanced solid tumor such as melanoma, head and neck, liver or kidney cancer. Each CDR3 is given with its conserved first and last residue. Each record gives: V gene, D gene, J gene, clone size, CDR3 DNA, CDR3 protein. The D gene is left open where the match is weak. Rows may omit the clone size; those that give it use once, few, many or a size class.

TRBV5-6	NA	TRBJ2-7	NA	TGTGCCAGCAGCATCCTAGGGTATACCTACGAGCAGTACTTC	CASSILGYTYEQYF
TRBV6-5	NA	TRBJ1-6	NA	TGTGCCAGCAGTTACCAAGAGCTGGGAAATTCACCCCTCCACTTT	CASSYQELGNSPLHF
TRBV13	TRBD2	TRBJ2-7	NA	TGTGCCAGCAGCTTAGAAGCTAGGGCTAGCGGGAGCACCTACGAGCAGTACTTC	CASSLEARASGSTYEQYF
TRBV27	NA	TRBJ1-5	NA	TGTGCCAGCAGTTTATCAGGGGGAGGCGGCAATCAGCCCCAGCATTTT	CASSLSGGGGNQPQHF
TRBV18	NA	TRBJ2-2	once	TGTGCCAGCTCACCTGACTCCGGGGAGCTGTTTTTT	CASSPDSGELFF
TRBV9	NA	TRBJ1-6	NA	TGTGCCAGCAGCGTAGCACAGATCAATTCACCCCTCCACTTT	CASSVAQINSPLHF
TRBV13	TRBD2	TRBJ2-1	NA	TGTGCCAGCAGCAAACTGTGGACTAGCGGGACTGGCTCCTACAATGAGCAGTTCTTC	CASSKLWTSGTGSYNEQFF
TRBV18	NA	TRBJ2-6	NA	TGTGCCAGCTCACCAGGCGGACGGGCGGTGACTTTC	CASSPGGRAVTF
TRBV19	NA	TRBJ2-3	NA	TGTGCCAGTAGTATGAGCACTGCTAGCACAGATACGCAGTATTTT	CASSMSTASTDTQYF
TRBV4-1	NA	TRBJ2-3	once	TGCGCCAGCAGCCCCAGTGGAATTGGCACAGATACGCAGTATTTT	CASSPSGIGTDTQYF
TRBV29-1	TRBD1	TRBJ2-5	NA	TGCAGCGTCTACAGGGGGGAAATCTCAGAGGCCCAGTACTTC	CSVYRGEISEAQYF
TRBV6-5	TRBD1	TRBJ2-5	NA	TGTGCCAGCAGAGGGACAGCCCGGACCCAGTACTTC	CASRGTARTQYF
TRBV7-8	NA	TRBJ1-2	once	TGTGCCAGCAGCTTAATGACGGCGGCAGAAGGGGGCTACACCTTC	CASSLMTAAEGGYTF
TRBV23-1	TRBD1	TRBJ1-1	NA	TGCGCCAGCAGTCAATCGGCAGGGGGCGAAGCTTTCTTT	CASSQSAGGEAFF
TRBV28	NA	TRBJ2-7	NA	TGTGCCAGCAGTTTGATAAGGGACAAAGAGTACTTC	CASSLIRDKEYF
TRBV4-1	NA	TRBJ1-6	NA	TGCGCCAGCAGCCAAGAAGGCACACCGAATAATTCACCCCTCCACTTT	CASSQEGTPNNSPLHF
TRBV19	NA	TRBJ1-3	NA	TGTGCCAGTATGGACGGTTCCTCTGGAAACACCATATATTTT	CASMDGSSGNTIYF
TRBV10-3	TRBD2	TRBJ2-2	NA	TGTGCCATCAGTGTCACTAGCGGGGGGTCGAACACCGGGGAGCTGTTTTTT	CAISVTSGGSNTGELFF
TRBV29-1	TRBD1	TRBJ2-2	few	TGCAGCGTCCGAATACAGGGGGACACCGGGGAGCTGTTTTTT	CSVRIQGDTGELFF
TRBV27	TRBD2	TRBJ2-7	once	TGTGCCAGCAGTTTTTATGGCGGGGGAGCCTACGAGCAGTACTTC	CASSFYGGGAYEQYF
TRBV6-5	NA	TRBJ1-4	NA	TGTGCCAGCAGTTACGGAGTTGCTAATGAAAAACTGTTTTTT	CASSYGVANEKLFF
TRBV29-1	TRBD2	TRBJ2-1	NA	TGCAGCGTTGGTAGCGGGGGGCCGGGGAACAATGAGCAGTTCTTC	CSVGSGGPGNNEQFF